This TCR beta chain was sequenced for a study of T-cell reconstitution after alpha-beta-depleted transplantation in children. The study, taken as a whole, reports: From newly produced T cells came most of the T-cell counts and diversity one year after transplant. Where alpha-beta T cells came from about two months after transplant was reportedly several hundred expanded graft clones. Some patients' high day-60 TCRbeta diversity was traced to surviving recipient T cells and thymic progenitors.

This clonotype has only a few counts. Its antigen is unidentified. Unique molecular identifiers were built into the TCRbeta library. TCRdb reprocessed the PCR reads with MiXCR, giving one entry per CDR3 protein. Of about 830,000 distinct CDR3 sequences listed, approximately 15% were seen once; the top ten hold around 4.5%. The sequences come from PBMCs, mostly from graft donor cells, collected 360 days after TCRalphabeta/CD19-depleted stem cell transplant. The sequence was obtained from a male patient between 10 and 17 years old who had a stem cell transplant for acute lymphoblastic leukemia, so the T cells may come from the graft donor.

CDR3: CASSAGLGVQYF. DNA for the CDR3: TGTGCCAGCAGTGCGGGACTCGGAGTGCAGTATTTT. The rearrangement uses TRBV28 and TRBJ2-3; D is possibly TRBD2 (6 bases). There are 12 residues in the CDR3. Germline V lookup: CDR1 MDHEN, CDR2 SYDVKM. Trimming shortened V by 5 bases and J by 11 bases, and 14 bases separated the two germline ends.